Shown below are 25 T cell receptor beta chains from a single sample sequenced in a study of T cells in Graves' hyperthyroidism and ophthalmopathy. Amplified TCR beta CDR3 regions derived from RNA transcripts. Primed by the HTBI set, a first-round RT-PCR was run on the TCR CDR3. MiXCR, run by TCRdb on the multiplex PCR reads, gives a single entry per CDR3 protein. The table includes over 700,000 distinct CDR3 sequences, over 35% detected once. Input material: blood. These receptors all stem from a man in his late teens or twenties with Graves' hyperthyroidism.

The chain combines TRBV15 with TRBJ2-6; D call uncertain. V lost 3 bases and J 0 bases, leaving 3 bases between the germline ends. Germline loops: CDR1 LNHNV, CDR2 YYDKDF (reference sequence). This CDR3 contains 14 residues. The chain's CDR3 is CATSSSSGANVLTF. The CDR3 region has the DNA TGTGCCACCAGCAGTAGCTCTGGGGCCAACGTCCTGACTTTC.

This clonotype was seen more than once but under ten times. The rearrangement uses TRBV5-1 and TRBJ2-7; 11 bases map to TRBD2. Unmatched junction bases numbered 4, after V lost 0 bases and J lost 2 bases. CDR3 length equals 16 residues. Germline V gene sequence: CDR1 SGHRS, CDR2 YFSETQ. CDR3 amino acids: CASSLARLAGTYEQYF. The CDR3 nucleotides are TGCGCCAGCAGCTTGGCCCGACTAGCGGGAACCTACGAGCAGTACTTC. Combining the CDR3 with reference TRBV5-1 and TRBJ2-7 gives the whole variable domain KAGVTQTPRYLIKTRGQQVTLSCSPISGHRSVSWYQQTPGQGLQFLFEYFSETQRNKGNFPGRFSGRQFSNSRSEMNVSTLELGDSALYLCASSLARLAGTYEQYFGPGTRLTVT.

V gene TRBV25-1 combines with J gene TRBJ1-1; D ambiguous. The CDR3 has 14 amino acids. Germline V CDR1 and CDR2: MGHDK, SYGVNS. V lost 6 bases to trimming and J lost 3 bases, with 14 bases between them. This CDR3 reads CASSPVSYYTEAFF. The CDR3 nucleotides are TGTGCCAGCAGCCCTGTATCCTACTACACTGAAGCTTTCTTT.

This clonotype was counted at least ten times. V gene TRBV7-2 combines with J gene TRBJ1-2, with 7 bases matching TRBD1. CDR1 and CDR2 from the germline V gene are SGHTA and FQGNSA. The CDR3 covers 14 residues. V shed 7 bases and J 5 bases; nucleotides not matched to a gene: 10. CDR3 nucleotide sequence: TGTGCCAGCATGCTTATGAGACAGGGATATGGCTACACCTTC. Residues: CASMLMRQGYGYTF.

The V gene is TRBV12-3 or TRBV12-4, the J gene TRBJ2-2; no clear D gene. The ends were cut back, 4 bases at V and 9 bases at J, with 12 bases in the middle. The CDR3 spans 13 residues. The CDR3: CASSYGGRWELFF. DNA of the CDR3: TGTGCCAGCAGTTACGGTGGCCGATGGGAGCTGTTTTTT.

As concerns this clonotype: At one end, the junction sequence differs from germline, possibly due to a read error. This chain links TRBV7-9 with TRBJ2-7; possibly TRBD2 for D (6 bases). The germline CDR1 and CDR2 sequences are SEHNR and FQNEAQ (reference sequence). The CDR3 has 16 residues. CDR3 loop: CAGSFGGPGSSYEQYF. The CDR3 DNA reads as TGTGCCGGCAGCTTCGGGGGACCGGGGAGCTCCTACGAGCAGTACTTC.

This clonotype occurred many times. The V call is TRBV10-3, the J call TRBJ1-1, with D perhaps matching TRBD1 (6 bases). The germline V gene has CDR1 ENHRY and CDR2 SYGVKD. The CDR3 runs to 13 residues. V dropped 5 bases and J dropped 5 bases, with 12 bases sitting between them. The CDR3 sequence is CAISQQGITEAFF. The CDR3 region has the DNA TGTGCCATCAGTCAACAGGGAATAACTGAAGCTTTCTTT.

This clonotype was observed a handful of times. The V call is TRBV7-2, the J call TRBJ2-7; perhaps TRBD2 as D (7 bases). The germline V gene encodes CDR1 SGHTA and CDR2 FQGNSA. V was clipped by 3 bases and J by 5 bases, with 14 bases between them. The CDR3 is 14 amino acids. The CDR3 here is CASSLGRAGDEQYF. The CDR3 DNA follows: TGTGCCAGCAGCTTGGGGAGGGCAGGGGACGAGCAGTACTTC. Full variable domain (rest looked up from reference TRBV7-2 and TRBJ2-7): GAGVSQSPSNKVTEKGKDVELRCDPISGHTALYWYRQSLGQGLEFLIYFQGNSAPDKSGLPSDRFSAERTGGSVSTLTIQRTQQEDSAVYLCASSLGRAGDEQYFGPGTRLTVT.

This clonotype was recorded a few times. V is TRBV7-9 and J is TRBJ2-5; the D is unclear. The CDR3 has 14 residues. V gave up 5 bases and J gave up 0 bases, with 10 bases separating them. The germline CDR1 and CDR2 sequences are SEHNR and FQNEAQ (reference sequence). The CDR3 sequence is CASSPQRYQETQYF. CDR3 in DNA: TGTGCCAGCAGCCCGCAACGGTACCAAGAGACCCAGTACTTC. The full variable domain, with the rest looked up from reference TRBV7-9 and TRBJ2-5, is DTGVSQNPRHKITKRGQNVTFRCDPISEHNRLYWYRQTLGQGPEFLTYFQNEAQLEKSRLLSDRFSAERPKGSFSTLEIQRTEQGDSAMYLCASSPQRYQETQYFGPGTRLLVL.

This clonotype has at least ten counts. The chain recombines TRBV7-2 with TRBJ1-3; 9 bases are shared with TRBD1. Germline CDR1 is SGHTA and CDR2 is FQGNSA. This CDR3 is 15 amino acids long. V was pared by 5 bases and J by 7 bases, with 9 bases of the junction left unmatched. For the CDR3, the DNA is TGTGCCAGCAGCCAACGACAGGGGGGAAGGAACACCATATATTTT. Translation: CASSQRQGGRNTIYF.

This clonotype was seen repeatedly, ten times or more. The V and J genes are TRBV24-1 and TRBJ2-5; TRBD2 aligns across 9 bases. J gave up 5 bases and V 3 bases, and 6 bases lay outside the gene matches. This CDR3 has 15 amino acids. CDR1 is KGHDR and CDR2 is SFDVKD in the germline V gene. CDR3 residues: CATSDPSTSGETQYF. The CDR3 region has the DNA TGTGCCACCAGTGATCCATCAACTAGCGGGGAGACCCAGTACTTC.

The CDR3 nucleotides read TGTGCCAGCAGCGTTTACGGTCAGTCCACCTACGAGCAGTACTTC. Protein: CASSVYGQSTYEQYF. The chain is built from TRBV25-1 and TRBJ2-7; D gene unclear. Germline loops: CDR1 MGHDK, CDR2 SYGVNS. V shed 6 bases and J shed 2 bases, with 17 bases lying between them. CDR3 length: 15 amino acids.

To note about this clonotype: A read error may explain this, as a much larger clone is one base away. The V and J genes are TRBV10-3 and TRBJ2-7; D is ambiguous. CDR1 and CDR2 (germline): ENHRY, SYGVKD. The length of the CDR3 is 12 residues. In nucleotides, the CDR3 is TGTGCCAGCAGTTACAATCTGCACGGGCAGTACTTC. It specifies CASSYNLHGQYF.

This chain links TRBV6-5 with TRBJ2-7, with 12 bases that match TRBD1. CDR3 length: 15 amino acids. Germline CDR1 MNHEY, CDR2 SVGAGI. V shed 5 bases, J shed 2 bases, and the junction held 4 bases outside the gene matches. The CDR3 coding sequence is TGTGCCAGCAGTAGGGGACAGGGGGCCCCCTACGAGCAGTACTTC. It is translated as CASSRGQGAPYEQYF.

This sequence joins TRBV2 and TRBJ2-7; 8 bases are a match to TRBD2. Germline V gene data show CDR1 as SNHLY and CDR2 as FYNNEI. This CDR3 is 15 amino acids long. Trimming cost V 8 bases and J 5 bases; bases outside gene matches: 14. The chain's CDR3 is CASLSNSGKVDEQYF. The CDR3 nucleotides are TGTGCCAGCCTTTCCAATAGCGGGAAGGTCGACGAGCAGTACTTC.

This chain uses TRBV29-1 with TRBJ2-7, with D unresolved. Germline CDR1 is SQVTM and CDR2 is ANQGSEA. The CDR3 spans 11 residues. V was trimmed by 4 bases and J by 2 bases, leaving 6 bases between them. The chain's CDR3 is CSVGPTYEQYF. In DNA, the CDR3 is TGCAGCGTTGGTCCCACCTACGAGCAGTACTTC.

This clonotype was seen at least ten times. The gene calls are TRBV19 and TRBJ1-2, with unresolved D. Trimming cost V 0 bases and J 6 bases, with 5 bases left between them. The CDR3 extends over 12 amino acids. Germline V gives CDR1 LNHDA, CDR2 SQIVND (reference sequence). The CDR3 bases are TGTGCCAGTAGTATAGATCACCATGGCTACACCTTC. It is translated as CASSIDHHGYTF.

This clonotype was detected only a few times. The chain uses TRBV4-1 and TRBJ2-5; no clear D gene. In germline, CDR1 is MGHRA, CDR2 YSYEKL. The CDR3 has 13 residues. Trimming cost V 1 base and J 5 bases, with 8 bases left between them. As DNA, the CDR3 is TGCGCCAGCAGCCAAGGACGTCGGGAGACCCAGTACTTC. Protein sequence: CASSQGRRETQYF.

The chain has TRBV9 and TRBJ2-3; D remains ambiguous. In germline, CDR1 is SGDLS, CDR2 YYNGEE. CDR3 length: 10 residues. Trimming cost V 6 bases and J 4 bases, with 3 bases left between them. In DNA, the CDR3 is TGTGCCAGCACCGCAGATACGCAGTATTTT. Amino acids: CASTADTQYF. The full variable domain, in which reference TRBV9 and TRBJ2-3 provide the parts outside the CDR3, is DSGVTQTPKHLITATGQRVTLRCSPRSGDLSVYWYQQSLDQGLQFLIQYYNGEERAKGNILERFSAQQFPDLHSELNLSSLELGDSALYFCASTADTQYFGPGTRLTVL.

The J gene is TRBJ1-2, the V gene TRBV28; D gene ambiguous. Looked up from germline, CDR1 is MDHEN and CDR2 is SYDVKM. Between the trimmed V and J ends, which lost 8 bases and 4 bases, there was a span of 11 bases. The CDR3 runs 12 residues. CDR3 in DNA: TGTGCCAGCTGCCCAGGACCCTATGGCTACACCTTC. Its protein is CASCPGPYGYTF.

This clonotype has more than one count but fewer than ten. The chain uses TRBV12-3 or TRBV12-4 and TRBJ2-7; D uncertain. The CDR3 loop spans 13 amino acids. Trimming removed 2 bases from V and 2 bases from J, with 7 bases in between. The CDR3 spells CASSLQPPYEQYF. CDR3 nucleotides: TGTGCCAGCAGTTTACAGCCCCCCTACGAGCAGTACTTC.

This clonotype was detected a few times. DNA for the CDR3: TGCAGCGCCAGGACAGGCGGAAACACCATATATTTT. This codes for CSARTGGNTIYF. J is TRBJ1-3 and V is TRBV29-1, with TRBD1 matching over 7 bases. The CDR3 contains 12 residues. Germline V gives CDR1 SQVTM, CDR2 ANQGSEA. The V segment lost 7 bases and the J segment 4 bases; nucleotides outside the gene matches: 4. The full variable domain, in which reference TRBV29-1 and TRBJ1-3 provide the parts outside the CDR3, is SAVISQKPSRDICQRGTSLTIQCQVDSQVTMMFWYRQQPGQSLTLIATANQGSEATYESGFVIDKFPISRPNLTFSTLTVSNMSPEDSSIYLCSARTGGNTIYFGEGSWLTVV.

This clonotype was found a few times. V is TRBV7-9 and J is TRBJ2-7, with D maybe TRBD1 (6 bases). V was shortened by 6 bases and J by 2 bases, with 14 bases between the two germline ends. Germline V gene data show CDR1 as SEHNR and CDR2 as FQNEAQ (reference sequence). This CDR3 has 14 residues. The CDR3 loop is CASSEPTGAYEQYF. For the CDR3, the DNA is TGTGCCAGCAGTGAACCGACAGGCGCCTACGAGCAGTACTTC.

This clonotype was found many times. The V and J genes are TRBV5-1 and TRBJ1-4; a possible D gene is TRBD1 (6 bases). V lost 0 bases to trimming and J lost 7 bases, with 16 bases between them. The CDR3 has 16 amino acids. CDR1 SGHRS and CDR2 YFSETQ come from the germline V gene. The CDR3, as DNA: TGCGCCAGCAGCTTGGAGGGCTCCGGGACACCTGAAAAACTGTTTTTT. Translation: CASSLEGSGTPEKLFF.

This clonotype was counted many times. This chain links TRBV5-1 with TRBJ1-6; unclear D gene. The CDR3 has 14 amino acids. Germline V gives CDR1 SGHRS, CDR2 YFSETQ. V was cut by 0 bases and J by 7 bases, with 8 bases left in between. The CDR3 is CASSLEVTNSPLHF. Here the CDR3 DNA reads TGCGCCAGCAGCTTGGAGGTGACAAATTCACCCCTCCACTTT.